Following are 18 T cell receptor beta chains from one sample sequenced in a study of OX40 agonist ivuxolimab in advanced cancers. Generated by immunoSEQ multiplex PCR, the TCRdb table keeps only in-frame clones and is missing some. The data hold about 96,000 clones, with 90% observed a single time. This specimen consisted of CD4+ or CD8+ T cells sorted from blood, obtained in a trial of the OX40 agonist ivuxolimab. Receptors were obtained from an adult with an advanced solid tumor such as melanoma, head and neck, liver or kidney cancer.

This rearrangement joins TRBV7-9 to TRBJ2-3, with D possibly TRBD2 on 5 matching bases. V shed 0 bases and J shed 4 bases, with 11 bases lying between them. There are 15 residues in the CDR3. Germline CDR1 is SEHNR and CDR2 is FQNEAQ (reference sequence). In DNA form, the CDR3 reads TGTGCCAGCAGCTTAGCGGTAGCGTGGTCAGATACGCAGTATTTT. Its translation is CASSLAVAWSDTQYF.

The rearrangement links TRBV25-1 to TRBJ2-2; D is possibly TRBD2 (5 bases). The V gene's germline CDR1 is MGHDK and CDR2 SYGVNS. The CDR3 consists of 16 residues. Trimming shortened V by 0 bases and J by 6 bases, and 14 bases separated the two germline ends. The CDR3 DNA is TGTGCCAGCAGTGAATATCAACGGGGAAAGGCCGGGGAGCTGTTTTTT. This translates into CASSEYQRGKAGELFF.

The chain uses TRBV28 and TRBJ1-1; no definite D call. Trimming shortened V by 2 bases and J by 0 bases, and 16 bases separated the two germline ends. CDR3 length: 17 residues. Germline CDR1 is MDHEN and CDR2 is SYDVKM. CDR3 in amino acids: CASSLGVRLRMNTEAFF. As DNA, the CDR3 is TGTGCCAGCAGTTTAGGCGTCAGGCTGCGAATGAACACTGAAGCTTTCTTT. Combining the CDR3 with reference TRBV28 and TRBJ1-1 gives the whole variable domain DVKVTQSSRYLVKRTGEKVFLECVQDMDHENMFWYRQDPGLGLRLIYFSYDVKMKEKGDIPEGYSVSREKKERFSLILESASTNQTSMYLCASSLGVRLRMNTEAFFGQGTRLTVV.

The chain links TRBV5-6 to TRBJ2-3; the D is unclear. The ends were cut back, 3 bases at V and 3 bases at J, with 8 bases in the middle. The CDR3 is 13 amino acids. Per germline, CDR1 SGHDT and CDR2 YYEEEE. CDR3 sequence (DNA): TGTGCCAGCAGCTCATACGGTACAGATACGCAGTATTTT. It codes for CASSSYGTDTQYF.

This clone was seen a single time. The chain combines TRBV5-6 with TRBJ1-1, with D possibly matching TRBD1 (6 bases). The V end lost 6 bases, the J end lost 1 base, and 22 bases lay between the germline ends. The length of the CDR3 is 17 residues. Looked up from germline, CDR1 is SGHDT and CDR2 is YYEEEE. The CDR3 bases are TGTGCCAGCAACACCAACTATGGGGGCGGACCGAACACTGAAGCTTTCTTT. Translated: CASNTNYGGGPNTEAFF. The whole variable domain, remainder taken from reference TRBV5-6 and TRBJ1-1, is DAGVTQSPTHLIKTRGQQVTLRCSPKSGHDTVSWYQQALGQGPQFIFQYYEEEERQRGNFPDRFSGHQFPNYSSELNVNALLLGDSALYLCASNTNYGGGPNTEAFFGQGTRLTVV.

V usage is TRBV7-8 and J usage is TRBJ2-3, with 15 bases lining up with TRBD2. The germline gives CDR1 SGHVS, CDR2 FQNEAQ. After removal of 6 bases from V and 3 bases from J, the junction contained 4 bases not matched to a gene. The CDR3 spans 16 residues. The chain's CDR3 is CASSPGLAGGTDTQYF. The CDR3 coding sequence is TGTGCCAGCAGTCCGGGACTAGCGGGAGGAACAGATACGCAGTATTTT.

CDR3 sequence (DNA): TGTGCCAGCAGCCTGCAGTTAGGGATGAATGAGCAGTTCTTC. It codes for CASSLQLGMNEQFF. The V and J genes are TRBV7-2 and TRBJ2-1; D gene uncertain. The CDR3 totals 14 residues. Trimming cost V 5 bases and J 7 bases, with 15 bases left between them. Germline V gene data show CDR1 as SGHTA and CDR2 as FQGNSA. Full variable domain (remainder filled in from reference TRBV7-2 and TRBJ2-1): GAGVSQSPSNKVTEKGKDVELRCDPISGHTALYWYRQSLGQGLEFLIYFQGNSAPDKSGLPSDRFSAERTGGSVSTLTIQRTQQEDSAVYLCASSLQLGMNEQFFGPGTRLTVL.

The chain carries TRBV7-9 and TRBJ2-3; D may be TRBD2 (5 bases). CDR1 and CDR2 from the germline V gene are SEHNR and FQNEAQ (reference sequence). The CDR3 has 14 residues. Trimming pared 8 bases from V and 3 bases from J, leaving 15 bases between. As DNA, the CDR3 is TGTGCCAGCCGATTAGGGCTAGCAACAGATACGCAGTATTTT. Translation: CASRLGLATDTQYF.

This chain uses TRBV28 with TRBJ2-5, with D uncertain. Trimming left V 7 bases short and J 2 bases short, with 11 bases between. Germline assignment: CDR1 MDHEN and CDR2 SYDVKM. This CDR3 comprises 13 residues. The chain's CDR3 is CASTWAPQETQYF. CDR3 nucleotides: TGTGCCAGCACTTGGGCACCACAAGAGACCCAGTACTTC.

The chain combines TRBV4-3 with TRBJ2-4, with TRBD2 identical over 11 bases. V gave up 0 bases and J gave up 15 bases; unmatched junction bases: 10. Germline CDR1 reads LGHNA; CDR2 reads YSLEER. The CDR3 covers 15 residues. CDR3 DNA sequence: TGCGCCAGCAGCCAAGATTCGGCTAGCGGGAGGAGGTGGTACTTC. This translates into CASSQDSASGRRWYF.

The V and J genes are TRBV7-8 and TRBJ2-5; TRBD2 is a possible D gene (5 bases). The CDR3 totals 15 residues. CDR1 is SGHVS and CDR2 is FQNEAQ in the germline V gene. The V gene lost 1 base and the J gene lost 1 base, with 10 bases spanning the gap. CDR3 DNA: TGTGCCAGCAGCTTAGGGTGGAGCGGCCAAGAGACCCAGTACTTC. This encodes CASSLGWSGQETQYF.

CDR3 protein: CASSLAIRANEQFF. The CDR3, as DNA: TGTGCCAGCAGCTTAGCCATCCGAGCCAATGAGCAGTTCTTC. V is TRBV11-2 and J is TRBJ2-1, with D hard to call. CDR3 size: 14 residues. Germline CDR1 reads SGHAT; CDR2 reads FQNNGV. With 1 base removed from V and 6 bases from J, the gap between germline ends came to 10 bases.

V and J are TRBV27 and TRBJ1-2; D is unclear. The germline gives CDR1 MNHEY, CDR2 SMNVEV (reference sequence). The CDR3 is 17 amino acids. Trimming took 0 bases from V and 0 from J, leaving 14 bases between them. The DNA of the CDR3 is TGTGCCAGCAGTTTATCGGGAACCGTGATAGCTAACTATGGCTACACCTTC. Protein sequence: CASSLSGTVIANYGYTF.

The chain has TRBV7-3 and TRBJ2-3; D is possibly TRBD2 (5 bases). CDR3 length: 13 residues. Between the trimmed V and J ends, which lost 1 base and 5 bases, there was a span of 7 bases. Germline assignment: CDR1 SGHTA and CDR2 FQGTGA. The CDR3 protein is CASSLRAVDTQYF. DNA for the CDR3: TGTGCCAGCAGCTTAAGAGCGGTAGATACGCAGTATTTT. The variable domain in full, completed from reference TRBV7-3 and TRBJ2-3, reads GAGVSQTPSNKVTEKGKYVELRCDPISGHTALYWYRQSLGQGPEFLIYFQGTGAADDSGLPNDRFFAVRPEGSVSTLKIQRTERGDSAVYLCASSLRAVDTQYFGPGTRLTVL.

The V and J genes are TRBV19 and TRBJ1-4; D not certain. CDR3 size: 15 residues. Germline V gives CDR1 LNHDA, CDR2 SQIVND (reference sequence). V gave up 3 bases and J gave up 3 bases, with 11 bases separating them. The CDR3 sequence is CASSIPGLSNEKLFF. CDR3 nucleotide sequence: TGTGCCAGTAGTATCCCCGGGCTTTCTAATGAAAAACTGTTTTTT. Filled out from reference TRBV19 and TRBJ1-4, the complete variable domain reads DGGITQSPKYLFRKEGQNVTLSCEQNLNHDAMYWYRQDPGQGLRLIYYSQIVNDFQKGDIAEGYSVSREKKESFPLTVTSAQKNPTAFYLCASSIPGLSNEKLFFGSGTQLSVL.

The chain joins TRBV29-1 to TRBJ2-3; D may be TRBD2 (7 bases). CDR1 and CDR2 from the germline V gene are SQVTM and ANQGSEA. This CDR3 comprises 15 residues. Trimming took 5 bases from V and 8 from J, leaving 23 bases between them. The CDR3 loop reads CSVLLPEGGGGTQYF. DNA for the CDR3: TGCAGCGTTCTTCTCCCCGAGGGGGGGGGAGGTACGCAGTATTTT.

A remark on this clone: The same CDR3 arises from other DNA sequences in this sample as well. This sequence joins TRBV27 and TRBJ2-7; TRBD2 aligns across 8 bases. The length of the CDR3 is 17 residues. The germline gives CDR1 MNHEY, CDR2 SMNVEV (reference sequence). The V segment lost 6 bases and the J segment 4 bases; nucleotides outside the gene matches: 17. The CDR3 loop reads CASRGGLGSGTRYEQYF. In DNA, the CDR3 is TGTGCCAGCAGGGGGGGTTTGGGTAGCGGGACCCGGTACGAGCAGTACTTC.

This clone has just one count. The genes are TRBV7-2 and TRBJ2-1; TRBD2 is a possible D gene (5 bases). Trimming cost V 8 bases and J 3 bases, with 11 bases left between them. This CDR3 region has 13 residues. Germline assignment: CDR1 SGHTA and CDR2 FQGNSA. CDR3 nucleotide sequence: TGTGCCAGCTCTGGCGGAGGCTACAATGAGCAGTTCTTC. It is translated as CASSGGGYNEQFF.